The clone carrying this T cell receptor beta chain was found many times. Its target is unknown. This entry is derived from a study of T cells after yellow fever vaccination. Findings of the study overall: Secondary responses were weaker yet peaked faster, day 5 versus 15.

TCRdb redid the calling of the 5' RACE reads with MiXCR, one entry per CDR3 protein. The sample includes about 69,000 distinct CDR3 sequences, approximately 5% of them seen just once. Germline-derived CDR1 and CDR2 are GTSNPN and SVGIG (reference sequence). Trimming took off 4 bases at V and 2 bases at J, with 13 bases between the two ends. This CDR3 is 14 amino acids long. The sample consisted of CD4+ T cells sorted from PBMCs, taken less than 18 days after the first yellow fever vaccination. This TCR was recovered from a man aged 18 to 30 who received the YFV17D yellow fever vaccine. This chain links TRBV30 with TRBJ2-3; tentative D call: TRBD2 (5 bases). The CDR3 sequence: CAWIDTGTTDTQYF. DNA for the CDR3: TGTGCCTGGATTGACACGGGAACCACAGATACGCAGTATTTT.